The 28 T cell receptor beta chains presented below share a single source sample, sequenced in a study of blood T cell repertoires in COVID-19 (dated by TCRdb to the early 2020s). Library method: the immunoSEQ multiplex PCR assay. TCRdb took this table from immuneACCESS and kept in-frame rearrangements with V and J called. Such tables lack part of the clones; where checked against another copy, unresolved V genes explain under half of the gap, and the rest is unexplained. The sample table holds 45,000 or so clones, of which 87% were seen once. 2.1% of the sample is taken by the ten largest. What was sequenced was peripheral blood. The source is a woman older than 75 with COVID-19, enrolled during active disease.

This clone was detected a few times. This chain links TRBV6-5 with TRBJ1-1, with a weak D call TRBD1 (5 bases). Trimming left V 6 bases short and J 5 bases short, with 13 bases between. The length of the CDR3 is 13 residues. CDR1 and CDR2 (germline): MNHEY, SVGAGI. CDR3 amino acids: CASSDSLGTEAFF. DNA of the CDR3: TGTGCCAGCAGCGACAGCTTGGGTACTGAAGCTTTCTTT.

The CDR3 here is CASSPHLEGEAFF. CDR3 in DNA: TGTGCCAGCAGCCCCCATCTCGAGGGTGAAGCTTTCTTT. The rearrangement uses TRBV9 and TRBJ1-1; no clear D. Germline CDR1 is SGDLS and CDR2 is YYNGEE. V was shortened by 4 bases and J by 7 bases, with 14 bases between the two germline ends. The CDR3 has 13 residues.

This clone was observed once. This CDR3 is CASSLGGGDSNQPQHF. The CDR3 DNA sequence: TGCGCCAGCAGCTTGGGAGGGGGCGATAGCAATCAGCCCCAGCATTTT. The chain is built from TRBV5-1 and TRBJ1-5; 7 nucleotides match TRBD1. V lost 0 bases and J lost 0; bases outside the gene matches: 3. Germline CDR1 SGHRS, CDR2 YFSETQ. CDR3 length: 16 residues.

In this sample, this clone turned up once. V is TRBV5-1 and J is TRBJ2-1, with 8 bases identical to TRBD1. Per germline, CDR1 SGHRS and CDR2 YFSETQ. The CDR3 is 14 amino acids. Losses at the gene ends were 0 bases for V and 8 bases for J; bases not matched to a gene: 4. The CDR3, as DNA: TGCGCCAGCAGCTTGGGGACAGGGAGATATGAGCAGTTCTTC. Protein sequence: CASSLGTGRYEQFF.

This chain joins TRBV6-6 and TRBJ1-2, with D possibly matching TRBD1 (5 bases). With 2 bases removed from V and 2 bases from J, the gap between germline ends came to 12 bases. The CDR3 covers 15 residues. From germline, CDR1 is MNHNY and CDR2 SVGAGI (reference sequence). CDR3 nucleotides: TGTGCCAGCAGTTACCTTGCAGGGAAAAACTATGGCTACACCTTC. Its protein is CASSYLAGKNYGYTF.

The chain is built from TRBV6-1 and TRBJ1-5; tentative D call: TRBD1 (6 bases). In germline, CDR1 is MNHNS, CDR2 SASEGT. The CDR3 sequence is 14 residues long. V gave up 3 bases and J gave up 9 bases, with 15 bases separating them. CDR3 DNA sequence: TGTGCCAGCAGTGAGCCCGGGACATACGTGCCCCAGCATTTT. Residues: CASSEPGTYVPQHF.

This clone was found once. The V and J genes are TRBV27 and TRBJ2-1; D uncertain. The germline V and J ends were trimmed by 6 bases and 7 bases, with 13 bases remaining between them. The CDR3 has 13 residues. CDR1 is MNHEY and CDR2 is SMNVEV in the germline V gene (reference sequence). Written as DNA, the CDR3 is TGTGCCAGCAGCACCGCCGAGATAAATGAGCAGTTCTTC. Encoded protein: CASSTAEINEQFF.

J is TRBJ2-7 and V is TRBV27; 8 bases align to TRBD2. V dropped 5 bases and J dropped 6; count of bases not matched to a gene: 9. Germline assignment: CDR1 MNHEY and CDR2 SMNVEV (reference sequence). The CDR3 runs to 14 residues. For the CDR3, the DNA is TGTGCCAGCAGTGGGACTAGACTGGTCCCCGAGCAGTACTTC. The encoded protein is CASSGTRLVPEQYF.

This clone has just one count. The J gene is TRBJ1-1, the V gene TRBV5-5; 7 bases align to TRBD1. With 4 bases clipped from V and 3 bases from J, the junction kept 15 bases outside the gene matches. The germline gives CDR1 SGHKS, CDR2 YYEKEE (reference sequence). The CDR3 is 17 amino acids. The CDR3 DNA reads as TGTGCCAGCAGCGCAGGACAGGTTCCGGGCATGGACACTGAAGCTTTCTTT. This gives the protein CASSAGQVPGMDTEAFF.

V usage is TRBV27 and J usage is TRBJ2-7; D may be TRBD2 (6 bases). V was pared by 2 bases and J by 4 bases, with 9 bases between. Germline V lookup: CDR1 MNHEY, CDR2 SMNVEV (reference sequence). The CDR3 runs 13 residues. The CDR3 protein is CASSLPGRYEQYF. The CDR3 DNA reads as TGTGCCAGCAGTTTACCGGGGAGGTACGAGCAGTACTTC.

The chain has TRBV5-4 and TRBJ2-7, with TRBD2 matching 13 bases. From germline, CDR1 is SGHNT and CDR2 YYREEE (reference sequence). Germline trimming cut 4 bases from V and 6 bases from J; bases unmatched to any gene: 4. This CDR3 region has 14 residues. The CDR3 spells CASSTRTSGSEQYF. The CDR3, as DNA: TGTGCCAGCAGCACTCGGACTAGCGGGAGCGAGCAGTACTTC.

This chain connects TRBV19 to TRBJ2-5, with 8 bases aligning to TRBD1. The CDR3 consists of 15 residues. With 7 bases clipped from V and 5 bases from J, the junction kept 12 bases outside the gene matches. Looked up from germline, CDR1 is LNHDA and CDR2 is SQIVND (reference sequence). The CDR3 sequence is CASNDGAGGLETQYF. Here the CDR3 DNA reads TGTGCCAGTAATGATGGGGCAGGGGGCTTGGAGACCCAGTACTTC.

The count of this clone is one. The final CDR3 position lacks the conserved phenylalanine or tryptophan, pointing to a likely read error. The DNA is omitted, as the CDR3 cannot be located on it reliably, and the CDR3 follows TCRdb's listing. The chain has TRBV5-8 and TRBJ2-7; TRBD2 is the table's D call and was not checked against the DNA. Germline values: CDR1 SGHTS, CDR2 YDEGEE. The CDR3 length equals 10 residues, ends included. CDR3 protein: CASSQPIREE.

The J gene is TRBJ1-4, the V gene TRBV4-2; no firm D call. Trimming left V 0 bases short and J 8 bases short, with 13 bases between. The CDR3 length is 15 residues. Germline lookup yields CDR1 LGHNA and CDR2 YNFKEQ. The CDR3 DNA reads as TGTGCCAGCAGCCAAGATTCTTCTTCGGGGGAAAAACTGTTTTTT. The encoded protein is CASSQDSSSGEKLFF.

The chain carries TRBV6-5 and TRBJ1-5, with D possibly matching TRBD1 (6 bases). The CDR3 runs 13 residues. V was shortened by 9 bases and J by 3 bases, with 12 bases between the two germline ends. CDR1 and CDR2 (germline): MNHEY, SVGAGI. CDR3 amino acids: CASAGVDNQPQHF. For the CDR3, the DNA is TGTGCCAGTGCAGGGGTCGACAATCAGCCCCAGCATTTT.

V is TRBV11-2 and J is TRBJ1-4; D is unclear. This CDR3 spans 16 amino acids. Trimming pared 3 bases from V and 5 bases from J, leaving 16 bases between. Per the germline V gene, CDR1 is SGHAT and CDR2 is FQNNGV. CDR3 in amino acids: CASSFPMLGRNEKLFF. CDR3 nucleotide sequence: TGTGCCAGCAGCTTCCCTATGCTAGGGAGGAATGAAAAACTGTTTTTT.

V and J are TRBV6-5 and TRBJ2-1; perhaps TRBD1 as D (6 bases). The V and J ends lost 8 bases and 3 bases respectively, with 8 bases between them. This CDR3 has 12 residues. Per the germline V gene, CDR1 is MNHEY and CDR2 is SVGAGI. The CDR3 nucleotides read TGTGCCAGCCACAGGGACTACAATGAGCAGTTCTTC. Amino acids: CASHRDYNEQFF.

The gene calls are TRBV2 and TRBJ1-5; D is possibly TRBD1 (5 bases). The CDR3 has 13 amino acids. Germline CDR1 is SNHLY and CDR2 is FYNNEI. The CDR3 region has the DNA TGTGCGGGCGGGAGGGGTCGGAATCAGCCCCAGCATTTT. As protein: CAGGRGRNQPQHF.

The chain links TRBV5-1 to TRBJ2-5; D ambiguous. CDR1 is SGHRS, CDR2 YFSETQ, per germline. Trimming removed 0 bases at V and 2 bases at J, with 8 bases between. CDR3 length: 14 residues. The CDR3, as DNA: TGCGCCAGCAGCTTGGATCCGTCGCAAGAGACCCAGTACTTC. This gives the protein CASSLDPSQETQYF.

CDR3 sequence (DNA): TGCAGCGCCCTACAGGGCATGAAGCAGTTCTTC. Translation: CSALQGMKQFF. The chain is built from TRBV29-1 and TRBJ2-1; tentative D call: TRBD1 (6 bases). Trimming took off 7 bases at V and 11 bases at J, with 15 bases between the two ends. Germline CDR1 reads SQVTM; CDR2 reads ANQGSEA. This CDR3 has 11 amino acids.

The chain uses TRBV18 and TRBJ1-1; D is possibly TRBD1 (5 bases). The CDR3 loop spans 15 amino acids. Germline-derived CDR1 and CDR2 are KGHSH and LQKENI. The V gene lost 2 bases and the J gene lost 1 base, with 11 bases spanning the gap. This CDR3 is CASSPTKGPNTEAFF. CDR3 nucleotides: TGTGCCAGCTCACCAACCAAGGGGCCGAACACTGAAGCTTTCTTT.

J is TRBJ2-3 and V is TRBV5-4; TRBD2 matches at 8 bases. Trimming took 1 base from V and 5 from J; bases not matched to a gene: 9. The CDR3 loop spans 16 amino acids. From germline, CDR1 is SGHNT and CDR2 YYREEE (reference sequence). The CDR3 DNA follows: TGTGCCAGCAGCTTGAAAGTAGGACTAGCCGGAGATACGCAGTATTTT. Residues: CASSLKVGLAGDTQYF.

The CDR3 here is CAWSQGHLYEQYF. The CDR3, as DNA: TGTGCCTGGAGTCAGGGACACCTCTACGAGCAGTACTTC. This rearrangement joins TRBV30 to TRBJ2-7, with D tentatively TRBD1 (6 bases). Trimming removed 2 bases at V and 3 bases at J, with 11 bases between. The CDR3 consists of 13 residues. The germline CDR1 and CDR2 sequences are GTSNPN and SVGIG (reference sequence).

The chain combines TRBV2 with TRBJ2-3; D may be TRBD2 (7 bases). CDR1 is SNHLY and CDR2 is FYNNEI in the germline V gene. V lost 2 bases and J 0 bases, leaving 21 bases between the germline ends. The CDR3 runs 19 residues. The CDR3 DNA is TGTGCCAGCAGTGAAAGGGGGGGTGGGCTAGCAGCCAGCACAGATACGCAGTATTTT. Encoded protein: CASSERGGGLAASTDTQYF.

The chain links TRBV2 to TRBJ2-2, with 8 bases aligning to TRBD2. This CDR3 spans 15 amino acids. Germline trimming cut 7 bases from V and 4 bases from J; bases unmatched to any gene: 8. Germline CDR1 and CDR2: SNHLY and FYNNEI. CDR3 protein: CASTPRLAITGELFF. The CDR3 DNA follows: TGTGCCAGCACGCCCCGACTAGCGATCACCGGGGAGCTGTTTTTT.

A single count supports this clone. The chain combines TRBV19 with TRBJ1-1, with 10 bases identical to TRBD1. Germline V gives CDR1 LNHDA, CDR2 SQIVND (reference sequence). There are 12 residues in the CDR3. V gave up 6 bases and J gave up 7 bases; unmatched junction bases: 2. CDR3 sequence (DNA): TGTGCCAGTAGAGGGGACAGGGGTGAAGCTTTCTTT. Its translation is CASRGDRGEAFF. Together with reference TRBV19 and TRBJ1-1, the CDR3 gives the full variable domain: DGGITQSPKYLFRKEGQNVTLSCEQNLNHDAMYWYRQDPGQGLRLIYYSQIVNDFQKGDIAEGYSVSREKKESFPLTVTSAQKNPTAFYLCASRGDRGEAFFGQGTRLTVV.

The chain recombines TRBV13 with TRBJ1-1; D ambiguous. Per germline, CDR1 PRHDT and CDR2 FYEKMQ (reference sequence). This CDR3 comprises 16 residues. V lost 1 base to trimming and J lost 2 bases, with 14 bases between them. CDR3: CASSLVYTDRNTEAFF. The CDR3 DNA reads as TGTGCCAGCAGCTTAGTTTACACAGACCGTAACACTGAAGCTTTCTTT.

This sequence joins TRBV30 and TRBJ1-4; 7 bases line up with TRBD1. Unmatched junction bases numbered 10, after V lost 3 bases and J lost 0 bases. The CDR3 runs to 17 residues. Germline-derived CDR1 and CDR2 are GTSNPN and SVGIG (reference sequence). For the CDR3, the DNA is TGTGCCTGGAGGCCGACAGGGTATGGGGCAACTAATGAAAAACTGTTTTTT. It codes for CAWRPTGYGATNEKLFF.